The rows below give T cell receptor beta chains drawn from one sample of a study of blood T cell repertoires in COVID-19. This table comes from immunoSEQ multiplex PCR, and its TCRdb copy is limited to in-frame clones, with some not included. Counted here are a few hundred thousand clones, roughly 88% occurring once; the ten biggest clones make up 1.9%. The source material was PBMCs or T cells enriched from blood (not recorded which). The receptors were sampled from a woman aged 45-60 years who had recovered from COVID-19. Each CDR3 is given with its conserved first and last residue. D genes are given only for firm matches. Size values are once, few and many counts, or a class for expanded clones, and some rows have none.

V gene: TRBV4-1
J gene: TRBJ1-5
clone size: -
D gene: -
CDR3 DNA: TGCGCCAGCAGCCAAGCGGGGGGGGCTTTATATAGCAATCAGCCCCAGCATTTT
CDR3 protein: CASSQAGGALYSNQPQHF

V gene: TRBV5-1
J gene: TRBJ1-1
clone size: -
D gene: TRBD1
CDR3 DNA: TGCGCCAGCAGCTTGGGGTACGGGGACAGATTGAACACTGAAGCTTTCTTT
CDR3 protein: CASSLGYGDRLNTEAFF

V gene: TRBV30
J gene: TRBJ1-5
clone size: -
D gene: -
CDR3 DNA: TGTGCCTGGAGTGATCAGGGATCTCAGCCCCAGCATTTT
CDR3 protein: CAWSDQGSQPQHF

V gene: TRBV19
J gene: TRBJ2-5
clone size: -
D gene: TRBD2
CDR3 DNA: TGTGCCAGTAGTAGGGAGGCCGGGACTAGCGGGAGTATTTTGAAGACCCAGTACTTC
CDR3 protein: CASSREAGTSGSILKTQYF

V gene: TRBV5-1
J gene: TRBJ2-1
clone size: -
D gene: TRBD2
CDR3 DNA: TGCGCCAGCAGCTTGGAGACTAGCGGGAGTATTCACAATGAGCAGTTCTTC
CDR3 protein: CASSLETSGSIHNEQFF

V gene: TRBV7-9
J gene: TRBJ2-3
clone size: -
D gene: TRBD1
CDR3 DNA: TGTGCCAGCCTATTTCTCGGGACAGGGAGCACAGATACGCAGTATTTT
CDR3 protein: CASLFLGTGSTDTQYF

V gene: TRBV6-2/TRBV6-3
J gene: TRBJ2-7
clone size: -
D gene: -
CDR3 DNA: TGTGCCAGCAGTTACGCTGGCCCCGCTTTCTCCTACGAGCAGTACTTC
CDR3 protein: CASSYAGPAFSYEQYF

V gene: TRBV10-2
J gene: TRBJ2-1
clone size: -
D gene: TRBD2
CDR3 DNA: TGCGCCGGGACTAGCGGAACCTACAATGAGCAGTTCTTC
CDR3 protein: CAGTSGTYNEQFF

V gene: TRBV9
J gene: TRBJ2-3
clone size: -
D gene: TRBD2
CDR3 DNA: TGTGCCAGCAGCGAACTTGGCGGGGGTGGGGCAGATACGCAGTATTTT
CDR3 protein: CASSELGGGGADTQYF

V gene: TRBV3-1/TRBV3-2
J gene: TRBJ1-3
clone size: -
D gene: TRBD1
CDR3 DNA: TGTGCCAGCAGCCAAGAACAGGGGTCTCCCTCTGGAAACACCATATATTTT
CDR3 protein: CASSQEQGSPSGNTIYF

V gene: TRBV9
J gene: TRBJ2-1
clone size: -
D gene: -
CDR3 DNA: TGTGCCAGCAGCTTTGGAGGAGACCCCTACAATGAGCAGTTCTTC
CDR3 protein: CASSFGGDPYNEQFF

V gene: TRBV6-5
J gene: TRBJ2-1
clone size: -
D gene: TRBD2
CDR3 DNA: TGTGCCAGCAGTCCCTGGGGCGGGAGACGGAATGAGCAGTTCTTC
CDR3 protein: CASSPWGGRRNEQFF

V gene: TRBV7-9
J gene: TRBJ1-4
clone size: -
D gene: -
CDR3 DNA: TGTGCCAGCAGCTCAGCCGGGACAACGAAAAATGAAAAACTGTTTTTT
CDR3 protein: CASSSAGTTKNEKLFF

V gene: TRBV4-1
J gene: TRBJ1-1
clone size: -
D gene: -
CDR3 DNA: TGCGCCAGCAGCCCGACCGGACAGTTTTTCCAAGCTTTCTTT
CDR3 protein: CASSPTGQFFQAFF

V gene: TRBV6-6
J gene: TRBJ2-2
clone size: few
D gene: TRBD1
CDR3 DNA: TGTGCCAGCAGTACCGGACAGGGGTTGTCCCGGGAGCTGTTTTTT
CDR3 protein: CASSTGQGLSRELFF

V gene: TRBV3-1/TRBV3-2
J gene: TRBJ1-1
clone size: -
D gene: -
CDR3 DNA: TGTGCCAGCAGCGCTCGGGAGATGAACACTGAAGCTTTCTTT
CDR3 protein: CASSAREMNTEAFF

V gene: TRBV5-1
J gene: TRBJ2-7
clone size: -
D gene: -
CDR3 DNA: TGCGCCAGCAGCCCGGGAACCACTTACGAGCAGTACTTC
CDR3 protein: CASSPGTTYEQYF

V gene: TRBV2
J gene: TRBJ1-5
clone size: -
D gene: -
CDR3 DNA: TGTGCCAGCACGTCTGTGTTTAGCAATCAGCCCCAGCATTTT
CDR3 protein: CASTSVFSNQPQHF

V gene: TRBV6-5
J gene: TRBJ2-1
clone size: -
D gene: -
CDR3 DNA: TGTGCCAGCAGGTATAGCAATGAGCAGTTCTTC
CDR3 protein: CASRYSNEQFF

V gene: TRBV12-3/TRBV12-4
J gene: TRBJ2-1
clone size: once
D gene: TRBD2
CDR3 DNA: TGTGCCAGCAGCGTGGGAGCGGGAGCTGAGCAGTTCTTC
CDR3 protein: CASSVGAGAEQFF

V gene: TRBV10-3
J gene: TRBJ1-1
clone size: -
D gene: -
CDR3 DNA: TGTGCCATCAGTGAGCGCAGTACACCCAACACTGAAGCTTTCTTT
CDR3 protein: CAISERSTPNTEAFF

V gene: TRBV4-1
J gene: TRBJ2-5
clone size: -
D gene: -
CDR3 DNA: TGCGCCAGCAGCCAAGATTCCAGGGGAGAGACCCAGTACTTC
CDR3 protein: CASSQDSRGETQYF

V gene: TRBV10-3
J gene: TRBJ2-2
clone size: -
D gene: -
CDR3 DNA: TGTGCCATCAGTGACGAGCAGCGAGGCGGGGAGCTGTTTTTT
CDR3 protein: CAISDEQRGGELFF

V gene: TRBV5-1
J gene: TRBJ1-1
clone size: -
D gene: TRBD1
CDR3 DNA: TGCGCCAGCAGCGACCCGAGACAGGGGGGGTCTGAAGCTTTCTTT
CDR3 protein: CASSDPRQGGSEAFF

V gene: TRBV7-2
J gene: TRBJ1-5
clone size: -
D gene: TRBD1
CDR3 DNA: TGTGCCAGCAGCTTAGACAGGGGGCAGGGACAGCCCCAGCATTTT
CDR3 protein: CASSLDRGQGQPQHF

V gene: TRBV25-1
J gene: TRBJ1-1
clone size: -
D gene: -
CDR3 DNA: TGTGCCAGCAGTGACGGGTCCCGCCCGGCCACTGAAGCTTTCTTT
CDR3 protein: CASSDGSRPATEAFF

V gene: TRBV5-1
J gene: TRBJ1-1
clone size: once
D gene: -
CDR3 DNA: TGCGCCAGCAGCTTTCCAGAAGAGAACACTGAAGCTTTCTTT
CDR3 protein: CASSFPEENTEAFF

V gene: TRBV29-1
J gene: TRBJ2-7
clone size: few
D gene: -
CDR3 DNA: TGCAGCGTTGTTGATTTCAGTCTGCAGGGCACCTACGAGCAGTACTTC
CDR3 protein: CSVVDFSLQGTYEQYF

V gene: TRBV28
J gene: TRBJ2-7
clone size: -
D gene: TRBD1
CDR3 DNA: TGTGCCAGCAGCCGGACAGGGCTCGAGCAGTACTTC
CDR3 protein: CASSRTGLEQYF

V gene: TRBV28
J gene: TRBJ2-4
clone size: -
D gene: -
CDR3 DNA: TGTGCCAGCAGACCAGGGGGGACCCCGAAATATAACATTCAGTACTTC
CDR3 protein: CASRPGGTPKYNIQYF

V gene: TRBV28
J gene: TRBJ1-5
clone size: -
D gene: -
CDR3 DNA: TGTGCCAGCAGTTTTTTGTTAAATCAGCCCCAGCATTTT
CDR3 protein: CASSFLLNQPQHF

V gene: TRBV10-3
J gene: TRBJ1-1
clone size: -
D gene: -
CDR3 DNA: TGTGCCATCAGGAATACAGGGAACACTGAAGCTTTCTTT
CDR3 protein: CAIRNTGNTEAFF